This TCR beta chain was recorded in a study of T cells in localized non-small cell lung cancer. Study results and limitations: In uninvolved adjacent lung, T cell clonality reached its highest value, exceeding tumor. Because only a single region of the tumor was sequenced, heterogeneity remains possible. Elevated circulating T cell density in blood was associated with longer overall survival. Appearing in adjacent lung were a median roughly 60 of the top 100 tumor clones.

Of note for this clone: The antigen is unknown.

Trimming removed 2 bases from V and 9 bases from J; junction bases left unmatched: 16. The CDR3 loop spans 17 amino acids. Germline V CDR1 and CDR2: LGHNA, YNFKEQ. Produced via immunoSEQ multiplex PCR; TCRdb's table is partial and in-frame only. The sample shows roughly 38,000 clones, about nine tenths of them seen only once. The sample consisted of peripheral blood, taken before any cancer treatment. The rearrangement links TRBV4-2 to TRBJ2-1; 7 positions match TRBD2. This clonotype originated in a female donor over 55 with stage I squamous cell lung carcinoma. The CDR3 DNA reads TGTGCCAGCAGCCAACCCTGGACGGGCACTAGCGCTAGTGAGCAGTTCTTC. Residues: CASSQPWTGTSASEQFF.